A single sample is the source of the 22 T cell receptor beta chains below, sequenced in a study of blood T cells in healthy people across ages. Together with a sample-barcoded 5' primer, a J-beta primer mix was included in a second PCR lasting about 7 to 11 cycles. MiXCR was run by TCRdb on the 5' RACE reads, yielding one entry per CDR3 protein. Among roughly 650,000 distinct CDR3 sequences listed, approximately 30% were seen once. The material sequenced was blood. The receptors here all came from a woman of 80 years or more in good health.

The chain employs TRBV20-1 and TRBJ2-5; TRBD1 or TRBD2 may be the D gene (5 bases each). Trimming left V 3 bases short and J 5 bases short, with 22 bases between. CDR3 length: 16 amino acids. Germline CDR1 is DFQATT and CDR2 is SNEGSKA (reference sequence). DNA for the CDR3: TGCAGTGCTAGCCTGAAGGGGTCGTGGAGGATGGAGACCCAGTACTTC. It specifies CSASLKGSWRMETQYF.

CDR3 in DNA: TGTGCCAGCAGGCCCGGGACAGAAGATGCCCAGTACTTC. Translated: CASRPGTEDAQYF. V and J are TRBV12-3 or TRBV12-4 and TRBJ2-5; 7 nucleotides align to TRBD1. Trimming removed 6 bases from V and 9 bases from J; junction bases left unmatched: 10. The CDR3 runs to 13 residues.

The chain has TRBV6-5 and TRBJ1-2; 7 nucleotides agree with TRBD1. Germline trimming cut 5 bases from V and 0 bases from J; bases unmatched to any gene: 6. This CDR3 contains 15 residues. Looked up from germline, CDR1 is MNHEY and CDR2 is SVGAGI. CDR3 amino acids: CASSARGLSNYGYTF. The DNA for the CDR3 is TGTGCCAGCAGTGCCAGGGGGTTGTCTAACTATGGCTACACCTTC.

The chain is built from TRBV6-2 or TRBV6-3 and TRBJ1-4; D remains unclear. Germline V gene data show CDR1 as MNHEY and CDR2 as SVGEGT. Trimming removed 0 bases at V and 8 bases at J, with 19 bases between. The CDR3 spans 17 residues. The CDR3 region has the DNA TGTGCCAGCAGTTACTCGATTTTGGCCTCCCTGGGAGAAAAACTGTTTTTT. This translates into CASSYSILASLGEKLFF.

This clonotype has only a few counts. This chain uses TRBV30 with TRBJ2-3; 7 bases line up with TRBD2. Unmatched junction bases numbered 9, after V lost 3 bases and J lost 3 bases. CDR1 GTSNPN and CDR2 SVGIG come from the germline V gene (reference sequence). The CDR3 sequence is 15 residues long. CDR3 bases: TGTGCCTGGAGGCTGGGGGGGGGAGGGACAGATACGCAGTATTTT. It encodes CAWRLGGGGTDTQYF. Variable domain in full (rest from reference TRBV30 and TRBJ2-3): SQTIHQWPATLVQPVGSPLSLECTVEGTSNPNLYWYRQAAGRGLQLLFYSVGIGQISSEVPQNLSASRPQDRQFILSSKKLLLSDSGFYLCAWRLGGGGTDTQYFGPGTRLTVL.

The V call is TRBV5-1, the J call TRBJ2-1; TRBD1 matches at 7 bases. In germline, CDR1 is SGHRS, CDR2 YFSETQ. This CDR3 spans 16 amino acids. V was clipped by 4 bases and J by 9 bases; unmatched bases: 16. The CDR3 region has the DNA TGCGCCAGCAGCGGCCGAGGACAGGCTTTAGTCAGTGAGCAGTTCTTC. Translated, it gives CASSGRGQALVSEQFF.

This clonotype was observed at least ten times. This chain connects TRBV11-2 to TRBJ2-7, with TRBD1 identical over 8 bases. V trimming: 5 bases; J trimming: 1 base; junction bases outside the gene matches: 7. The V gene's germline CDR1 is SGHAT and CDR2 FQNNGV. The CDR3 runs to 15 residues. CDR3 amino acids: CASSRNRGESYEQYF. The CDR3, as DNA: TGTGCCAGCAGCCGGAACAGGGGGGAATCCTACGAGCAGTACTTC.

This clonotype has ten or more counts. The chain joins TRBV5-6 to TRBJ2-3; no definite D call. The CDR3 sequence is 19 residues long. Trimming took off 4 bases at V and 5 bases at J, with 29 bases between the two ends. Germline values: CDR1 SGHDT, CDR2 YYEEEE. The CDR3 DNA follows: TGTGCCAGCAGCGTAAGACTTCCACCGGGCCTCGGCATCAGAGATACGCAGTATTTT. Translation gives CASSVRLPPGLGIRDTQYF.

J is TRBJ2-5 and V is TRBV20-1, with 12 bases fitting TRBD2. Gene TRBJ2-7 matches the end of the DNA better, so the J call may be wrong. Germline V gene sequence: CDR1 DFQATT, CDR2 SNEGSKA (reference sequence). CDR3 length: 18 residues. The CDR3: CSAEPDGLAGYPLYEQYF. The DNA of the CDR3 is TGCAGTGCCGAGCCCGACGGACTAGCGGGGTACCCACTCTACGAGCAGTACTTC.

This clonotype was counted between two and nine times. This may come from a read error, since a much larger clone is one base off. This rearrangement joins TRBV5-8 to TRBJ2-7, with D maybe TRBD2 (6 bases). Germline V CDR1 and CDR2: SGHTS, YDEGEE. V was shortened by 2 bases and J by 10 bases, with 16 bases between the two germline ends. This CDR3 contains 13 residues. The CDR3 nucleotides are TGTGCCAGCAGCTTACAGAGGAGGGAGGCCCAGTACTTC. This codes for CASSLQRREAQYF.

This chain connects TRBV5-1 to TRBJ2-2; D perhaps matches TRBD1 (6 bases). CDR3 length: 16 amino acids. Per germline, CDR1 SGHRS and CDR2 YFSETQ. Trimming removed 2 bases from V and 1 base from J, with 12 bases in between. In DNA form, the CDR3 reads TGCGCCAGCAGCTTACAGGGAAACAGGAACACCGGGGAGCTGTTTTTT. It yields the protein CASSLQGNRNTGELFF.

Turning to this clonotype: A read error may be the cause here, since a much bigger clone is one base away. The chain is built from TRBV2 and TRBJ2-7; perhaps D is TRBD1 or TRBD2 (6 bases each). Germline V gene sequence: CDR1 SNHLY, CDR2 FYNNEI. The CDR3 runs to 15 residues. Trimming left V 4 bases short and J 0 bases short, with 13 bases between. The CDR3 bases are TGTGCCAGCAGTGGGGGGCGGGACCTCTCCTACGAGCAGTACTTC. Translating it yields CASSGGRDLSYEQYF.

Ten or more counts support this clonotype. The chain employs TRBV5-6 and TRBJ2-3, with D perhaps TRBD1 (5 bases). Germline V gives CDR1 SGHDT, CDR2 YYEEEE. This CDR3 has 15 residues. V gave up 1 base and J gave up 4 bases, with 13 bases separating them. The CDR3 DNA follows: TGTGCCAGCAGCTTGCTCCAGGGTCAGTCAGATACGCAGTATTTT. Amino acids: CASSLLQGQSDTQYF.

The chain couples TRBV7-9 to TRBJ1-2; D may be TRBD1 (5 bases). CDR3 size: 13 residues. Germline CDR1 SEHNR, CDR2 FQNEAQ (reference sequence). V lost 3 bases, J lost 7 bases, and 12 bases lay in between. CDR3 coding DNA: TGTGCCAGCAGCTTCAGAGACAGTGGTGGCTACACCTTC. This encodes CASSFRDSGGYTF.

This clonotype has only a few counts. The chain uses TRBV5-1 and TRBJ2-1, with 10 nucleotides matching TRBD2. The length of the CDR3 is 17 residues. The junction had 9 bases not matched to a gene; V was cut back by 0 bases and J by 6 bases. Per the germline V gene, CDR1 is SGHRS and CDR2 is YFSETQ. The CDR3 spells CASSLGVSGGASNEQFF. The CDR3 coding sequence is TGCGCCAGCAGCTTGGGAGTAAGCGGGGGGGCCTCCAATGAGCAGTTCTTC.

On this clonotype: At one boundary the junction diverges from the germline segment, which might be a read error. The chain employs TRBV5-1 and TRBJ2-5, with D tentatively TRBD1 or TRBD2 (5 bases each). The CDR3 runs to 12 residues. CDR1 is SGHRS and CDR2 is YFSETQ in the germline V gene. DNA of the CDR3: TGCGCCAGCAGCTTGGGGGATGGGGCCGGGAACTTC. This translates into CASSLGDGAGNF.

This clonotype was counted once. This chain joins TRBV19 and TRBJ2-3; possibly TRBD2 for D (5 bases). Trimming shortened V by 7 bases and J by 5 bases, and 13 bases separated the two germline ends. The CDR3 spans 13 residues. The germline V gene has CDR1 LNHDA and CDR2 SQIVND (reference sequence). The CDR3: CASNLLGGDTQYF. CDR3 in DNA: TGTGCCAGTAATTTATTAGGAGGAGATACGCAGTATTTT.

This clonotype was seen a few times. The J gene is TRBJ2-1, the V gene TRBV19; D might be TRBD2 (6 bases). V lost 6 bases and J lost 0, with 6 bases in between. The CDR3 runs to 13 residues. CDR1 is LNHDA, CDR2 SQIVND, per germline (reference sequence). CDR3 amino acids: CASRRGSYNEQFF. The CDR3 nucleotides read TGTGCCAGTAGGCGGGGCTCCTACAATGAGCAGTTCTTC.

In regard to this clonotype: A much larger clone differs from this one at a single base, so this may be a read error. This chain connects TRBV7-2 to TRBJ2-7; the match to TRBD2 covers 8 bases. J was trimmed by 2 bases and V by 7 bases; bases with no gene match: 10. The CDR3 extends over 15 amino acids. CDR1 and CDR2 (germline): SGHTA, FQGNSA. The CDR3: CASTTAGAHPYEQYF. The CDR3 DNA reads TGTGCCAGCACCACAGCGGGGGCCCACCCCTACGAGCAGTACTTC.

This clonotype was seen a handful of times. This rearrangement joins TRBV7-2 to TRBJ1-2; the D gene is possibly TRBD1 (5 bases). This CDR3 region has 16 residues. The germline V gene encodes CDR1 SGHTA and CDR2 FQGNSA. V was cut by 1 base and J by 0 bases, with 12 bases left in between. As DNA, the CDR3 is TGTGCCAGCAGCTTAGGTCCAGGGCTAGCTAACTATGGCTACACCTTC. Encoded protein: CASSLGPGLANYGYTF.

This clonotype was recorded a few times. This chain uses TRBV5-5 with TRBJ1-6; no definite D call. The germline V gene encodes CDR1 SGHKS and CDR2 YYEKEE (reference sequence). The V end was cut by 5 bases, the J end by 3 bases, with 12 bases between. The CDR3 length is 15 residues. CDR3 residues: CASRFDPYYNSPLHF. In DNA, the CDR3 is TGTGCCAGCAGATTTGACCCGTACTATAATTCACCCCTCCACTTT.

This clonotype was counted ten times or more. This chain uses TRBV15 with TRBJ2-7; D not resolved. Germline CDR1 LNHNV, CDR2 YYDKDF (reference sequence). The ends were cut back, 1 base at V and 6 bases at J, with 7 bases in the middle. The CDR3 runs to 12 residues. The CDR3 here is CATSRAPGEQYF. The CDR3 DNA follows: TGTGCCACCAGCAGAGCCCCCGGCGAGCAGTACTTC.